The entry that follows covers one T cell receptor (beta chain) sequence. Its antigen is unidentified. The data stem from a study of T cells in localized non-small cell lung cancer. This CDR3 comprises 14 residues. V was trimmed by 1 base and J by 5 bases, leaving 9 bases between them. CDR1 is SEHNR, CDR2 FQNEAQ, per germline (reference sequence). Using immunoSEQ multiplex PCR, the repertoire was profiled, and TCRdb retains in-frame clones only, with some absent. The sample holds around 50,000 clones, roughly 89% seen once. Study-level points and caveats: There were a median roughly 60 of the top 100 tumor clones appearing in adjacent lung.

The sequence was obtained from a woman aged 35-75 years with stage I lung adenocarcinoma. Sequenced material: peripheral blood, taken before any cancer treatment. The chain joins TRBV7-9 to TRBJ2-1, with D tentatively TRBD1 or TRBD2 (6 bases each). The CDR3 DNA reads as TGTGCCAGCAGCTTAGGGGGGGCAGACAATGAGCAGTTCTTC. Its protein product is CASSLGGADNEQFF.